One sample yielded the 32 T cell receptor beta chains listed below, sequenced in a study of graft-versus-host responses after intestinal transplantation. Clones were read by immunoSEQ multiplex PCR, and TCRdb kept only the in-frame ones, dropping some. Counted here are nearly 100,000 clones, around 90% occurring once; the ten biggest clones make up about 16%. The sequencing here drew on PBMCs, taken about 450 days after intestinal transplant. These TCRs come from a human patient who received an intestinal transplant, so some T cells may come from the graft donor.

V gene TRBV7-3 combines with J gene TRBJ2-2, with TRBD2 matching 8 bases. Germline CDR1 and CDR2: SGHTA and FQGTGA. V lost 5 bases, J lost 7 bases, and 6 bases stayed unmatched. The CDR3 totals 14 residues. The CDR3 protein is CASSPGTSHGELFF. The CDR3, as DNA: TGTGCCAGCAGCCCCGGGACTAGTCACGGGGAGCTGTTTTTT.

The chain couples TRBV7-9 to TRBJ2-7; D may be TRBD2 (6 bases). This CDR3 is 17 amino acids long. V lost 5 bases and J 1 base, leaving 21 bases between the germline ends. The germline CDR1 and CDR2 sequences are SEHNR and FQNEAQ (reference sequence). CDR3 nucleotides: TGTGCCAGCAGCCCTCCAGGAGGGGCGCTTGGGTCCTACGAGCAGTACTTC. Amino acids: CASSPPGGALGSYEQYF.

Only a few counts were recorded for this clone. This chain links TRBV6-1 with TRBJ1-5; 7 nucleotides match TRBD1. The CDR3 is made up of 15 amino acids. The germline CDR1 and CDR2 sequences are MNHNS and SASEGT. The junction had 3 bases not matched to a gene; V was cut back by 0 bases and J by 4 bases. CDR3 DNA: TGTGCCAGCAGTGAAGCGTCGACAGGGAATCAGCCCCAGCATTTT. Protein sequence: CASSEASTGNQPQHF.

The rearrangement links TRBV13 to TRBJ2-5; no clear D gene. This CDR3 contains 12 residues. The V end was cut by 3 bases, the J end by 3 bases, with 5 bases between. Germline loops: CDR1 PRHDT, CDR2 FYEKMQ (reference sequence). The CDR3 is CASSFEEETQYF. The CDR3 DNA reads as TGTGCCAGCAGCTTTGAAGAAGAGACCCAGTACTTC.

The chain employs TRBV6-5 and TRBJ1-5; TRBD1 is a possible D gene (5 bases). The CDR3 is 16 amino acids. Germline CDR1 is MNHEY and CDR2 is SVGAGI. With 0 bases removed from V and 9 bases from J, the gap between germline ends came to 18 bases. The CDR3 DNA follows: TGTGCCAGCAGTTACTCGGCCCCGGGACGTTCACTGCCCCAGCATTTT. Residues: CASSYSAPGRSLPQHF.

V is TRBV12-5 and J is TRBJ1-2; 7 bases map to TRBD1. Germline lookup yields CDR1 LGHNT and CDR2 FRNRAP. The CDR3 spans 17 residues. The J segment lost 0 bases and the V segment lost 2 bases, leaving 9 bases of the junction unmatched. The CDR3 protein is CASGLSTTGTANYGYTF. CDR3 bases: TGTGCTAGTGGTTTGTCCACTACAGGGACAGCTAACTATGGCTACACCTTC.

This clone was detected only a few times. The chain carries TRBV19 and TRBJ1-2; 7 bases map to TRBD1. Germline V lookup: CDR1 LNHDA, CDR2 SQIVND (reference sequence). This CDR3 spans 15 amino acids. The V segment lost 6 bases and the J segment 3 bases; nucleotides outside the gene matches: 10. The DNA for the CDR3 is TGTGCCAGTAGCCCCTCAAACAGGGGAGACTATGGCTACACCTTC. It translates to CASSPSNRGDYGYTF.

The rearrangement links TRBV7-2 to TRBJ1-3, with D hard to call. V was trimmed by 3 bases and J by 0 bases, leaving 9 bases between them. In germline, CDR1 is SGHTA, CDR2 FQGNSA. The CDR3 extends over 15 amino acids. The CDR3 bases are TGTGCCAGCAGCTTGAATTGGAACTCTGGAAACACCATATATTTT. Translation gives CASSLNWNSGNTIYF.

The chain recombines TRBV27 with TRBJ2-7, with D possibly being TRBD2 (5 bases). Germline-derived CDR1 and CDR2 are MNHEY and SMNVEV (reference sequence). V lost 8 bases and J lost 5, with 13 bases in between. There are 12 residues in the CDR3. Written as DNA, the CDR3 is TGTGCCAGCCGGGCCGGACTTAACGAGCAGTACTTC. Translating it yields CASRAGLNEQYF.

The chain employs TRBV4-1 and TRBJ2-7; the D gene could be TRBD1 or TRBD2 (5 bases each). The V end lost 4 bases, the J end lost 1 base, and 14 bases lay between the germline ends. The CDR3 runs 15 residues. The germline CDR1 and CDR2 sequences are MGHRA and YSYEKL. The CDR3 DNA is TGCGCCAGCAGCCTACGGGACGTCGAGTCCTACGAGCAGTACTTC. Residues: CASSLRDVESYEQYF.

The chain combines TRBV6-5 with TRBJ1-1, with 11 bases lining up with TRBD1. V lost 2 bases and J lost 4; bases outside the gene matches: 0. The germline V gene encodes CDR1 MNHEY and CDR2 SVGAGI. The CDR3 is made up of 14 amino acids. CDR3 amino acids: CASSYGTGGTEAFF. The CDR3 DNA reads TGTGCCAGCAGTTACGGGACAGGGGGCACTGAAGCTTTCTTT.

The V gene is TRBV19, the J gene TRBJ1-2; 7 positions match TRBD1. This CDR3 contains 15 residues. The germline V gene encodes CDR1 LNHDA and CDR2 SQIVND (reference sequence). V gave up 4 bases and J gave up 1 base; unmatched junction bases: 6. The CDR3 region is CASSTGQEGNYGYTF. CDR3 sequence (DNA): TGTGCCAGTAGTACCGGACAGGAGGGTAACTATGGCTACACCTTC.

This chain connects TRBV9 to TRBJ1-1; the D is unclear. The CDR3 spans 14 residues. Germline CDR1 and CDR2: SGDLS and YYNGEE. V lost 1 base and J lost 3, with 10 bases in between. CDR3 DNA sequence: TGTGCCAGCAGCGTATCTCGGTTGGACACTGAAGCTTTCTTT. Its translation is CASSVSRLDTEAFF.

V usage is TRBV2 and J usage is TRBJ2-7, with D possibly TRBD2 on 5 matching bases. V lost 1 base, J lost 5 bases, and 6 bases lay in between. Germline values: CDR1 SNHLY, CDR2 FYNNEI. The CDR3 spans 12 residues. The CDR3 loop is CASSEDGDEQYF. DNA for the CDR3: TGTGCCAGCAGTGAAGACGGGGACGAGCAGTACTTC.

The CDR3 sequence is CATRAPNTEAFF. For the CDR3, the DNA is TGTGCCACCCGGGCTCCGAACACTGAAGCTTTCTTT. The rearrangement joins TRBV6-5 to TRBJ1-1; D not certain. Germline loops: CDR1 MNHEY, CDR2 SVGAGI. This CDR3 spans 12 amino acids. V lost 10 bases to trimming and J lost 1 base, with 10 bases between them.

Comments on this clone: Compared with germline, one end of the junction differs, possibly owing to a read error. The V call is TRBV7-7, the J call TRBJ2-5; 10 nucleotides agree with TRBD1. This CDR3 has 17 residues. Germline assignment: CDR1 SSHAT and CDR2 FNYEAQ (reference sequence). CDR3 protein: CASSLGDRGSSQETQYF. The DNA for the CDR3 is TGTGCTAGCAGCTTAGGGGACAGGGGCTCATCCCAAGAGACCCAGTACTTC.

This clone was counted only a few times. The chain employs TRBV18 and TRBJ1-1; TRBD1 might be the D (6 bases). This CDR3 is 13 amino acids long. The germline gives CDR1 KGHSH, CDR2 LQKENI. V lost 5 bases to trimming and J lost 1 base, with 8 bases between them. The CDR3 nucleotides read TGTGCCAGCTCAGAACAGGGGAACACTGAAGCTTTCTTT. It codes for CASSEQGNTEAFF.

The chain links TRBV19 to TRBJ1-1, with D possibly matching TRBD1 (5 bases). Germline CDR1 reads LNHDA; CDR2 reads SQIVND (reference sequence). Trimming left V 5 bases short and J 1 base short, with 11 bases between. The CDR3 contains 14 residues. Here the CDR3 DNA reads TGTGCCAGTAGTTCATACGGGGGGAACACTGAAGCTTTCTTT. Protein product: CASSSYGGNTEAFF.

The chain combines TRBV9 with TRBJ2-7; D gene unclear. The CDR3 length is 14 residues. V dropped 4 bases and J dropped 3 bases, with 14 bases sitting between them. CDR1 is SGDLS, CDR2 YYNGEE, per germline. This CDR3 reads CASSPQTVNYEQYF. Written as DNA, the CDR3 is TGTGCCAGCAGCCCCCAGACGGTGAACTACGAGCAGTACTTC. Drawing the rest from reference TRBV9 and TRBJ2-7, the complete variable domain is DSGVTQTPKHLITATGQRVTLRCSPRSGDLSVYWYQQSLDQGLQFLIQYYNGEERAKGNILERFSAQQFPDLHSELNLSSLELGDSALYFCASSPQTVNYEQYFGPGTRLTVT.

DNA for the CDR3: TGTGCCAGCAGCGGCAAAGAAGGCCCCACCTATGGCTACACCTTC. It encodes CASSGKEGPTYGYTF. The genes are TRBV5-5 and TRBJ1-2; D unclear. The V end was cut by 4 bases, the J end by 4 bases, with 17 bases between. Germline loops: CDR1 SGHKS, CDR2 YYEKEE (reference sequence). This CDR3 contains 15 residues.

V and J are TRBV7-9 and TRBJ1-2, with 9 bases matching TRBD1. The length of the CDR3 is 14 residues. The V segment lost 5 bases and the J segment 6 bases; nucleotides outside the gene matches: 7. Germline CDR1 SEHNR, CDR2 FQNEAQ (reference sequence). The CDR3 loop is CASSPDRGFDGYTF. The CDR3 nucleotides are TGTGCCAGCAGCCCCGACAGGGGGTTTGATGGCTACACCTTC.

Worth noting for this clone: Additional DNA sequences in this sample encode the identical CDR3. The J gene is TRBJ2-3, the V gene TRBV6-5; 8 nucleotides agree with TRBD2. V shed 3 bases and J 4 bases; nucleotides not matched to a gene: 6. CDR3 size: 15 residues. Germline values: CDR1 MNHEY, CDR2 SVGAGI. The CDR3 loop reads CASSYSAGGSDTQYF. CDR3 DNA sequence: TGTGCCAGCAGTTATTCGGCGGGGGGTTCAGATACGCAGTATTTT.

The V call is TRBV5-5, the J call TRBJ2-7; no firm D call. The V end lost 4 bases, the J end lost 4 bases, and 12 bases lay between the germline ends. The V gene's germline CDR1 is SGHKS and CDR2 YYEKEE (reference sequence). The CDR3 length is 13 residues. CDR3 DNA: TGTGCCAGCAGCCTCTGGTCCTCGTACGAGCAGTACTTC. It encodes CASSLWSSYEQYF.

The chain carries TRBV4-1 and TRBJ1-2; 10 positions agree with TRBD1. CDR3 size: 16 residues. CDR1 is MGHRA, CDR2 YSYEKL, per germline. The junction had 17 bases not matched to a gene; V was cut back by 8 bases and J by 8 bases. CDR3 in amino acids: CASGGGTGAVLGGYTF. In nucleotides, the CDR3 is TGCGCCAGCGGAGGAGGGACAGGGGCCGTCCTCGGGGGCTACACCTTC.

The rearrangement joins TRBV5-6 to TRBJ2-1; 10 bases fit TRBD2. CDR3 size: 14 residues. The germline CDR1 and CDR2 sequences are SGHDT and YYEEEE. After removal of 3 bases from V and 5 bases from J, the junction contained 2 bases not matched to a gene. The CDR3, as DNA: TGTGCCAGCAGCTGGGGACTAGCGAACAATGAGCAGTTCTTC. Its translation is CASSWGLANNEQFF. The full variable domain, with the rest looked up from reference TRBV5-6 and TRBJ2-1, is DAGVTQSPTHLIKTRGQQVTLRCSPKSGHDTVSWYQQALGQGPQFIFQYYEEEERQRGNFPDRFSGHQFPNYSSELNVNALLLGDSALYLCASSWGLANNEQFFGPGTRLTVL.

The V call is TRBV9, the J call TRBJ1-3; D ambiguous. Germline CDR1 SGDLS, CDR2 YYNGEE. Deletions cut 0 bases from V and 4 bases from J, with 8 bases between. There are 14 residues in the CDR3. The CDR3 region is CASSVAGSGNTIYF. The CDR3 DNA follows: TGTGCCAGCAGCGTAGCGGGGTCGGGAAACACCATATATTTT. The full variable domain, rest sourced from reference TRBV9 and TRBJ1-3, is DSGVTQTPKHLITATGQRVTLRCSPRSGDLSVYWYQQSLDQGLQFLIQYYNGEERAKGNILERFSAQQFPDLHSELNLSSLELGDSALYFCASSVAGSGNTIYFGEGSWLTVV.

The rearrangement links TRBV7-6 to TRBJ2-7; 8 bases match TRBD1. Losses at the gene ends were 1 base for V and 3 bases for J; bases not matched to a gene: 14. Germline V lookup: CDR1 SGHVS, CDR2 FNYEAQ. The CDR3 runs 18 residues. Here the CDR3 reads CASSLGISGQGAFYEQYF. In DNA form, the CDR3 reads TGTGCCAGCAGCTTAGGGATTTCAGGGCAGGGGGCGTTCTACGAGCAGTACTTC.

This rearrangement joins TRBV6-5 to TRBJ2-7; TRBD1 is a possible D gene (6 bases). V was shortened by 6 bases and J by 2 bases, with 11 bases between the two germline ends. The CDR3 sequence is 13 residues long. Germline CDR1 reads MNHEY; CDR2 reads SVGAGI. Here the CDR3 DNA reads TGTGCCAGCAGCCTGGACAGTACCTACGAGCAGTACTTC. Encoded protein: CASSLDSTYEQYF.

As regards this clone: Other DNA variants within this sample encode the same CDR3. V usage is TRBV10-3 and J usage is TRBJ1-1, with D maybe TRBD1 (5 bases). Trimming cost V 3 bases and J 4 bases, with 12 bases left between them. The CDR3 loop spans 14 amino acids. The germline CDR1 and CDR2 sequences are ENHRY and SYGVKD. CDR3 in DNA: TGTGCCATCAGTGATGGGGGTCGCAGCACTGAAGCTTTCTTT. It yields the protein CAISDGGRSTEAFF.

The sample holds one count of this clone. This chain connects TRBV6-4 to TRBJ2-3; 10 bases align to TRBD2. The CDR3 length is 14 residues. Per germline, CDR1 MRHNA and CDR2 SNTAGT. V shed 2 bases and J 5 bases; nucleotides not matched to a gene: 1. The CDR3 protein is CASSDASGGDTQYF. In nucleotides, the CDR3 is TGTGCCAGCAGTGACGCTAGCGGGGGAGATACGCAGTATTTT.

CDR3 residues: CASSPWDSYGYTF. The CDR3 DNA sequence: TGTGCCAGTAGTCCTTGGGACAGCTATGGCTACACCTTC. The chain uses TRBV19 and TRBJ1-2, with TRBD1 identical over 7 bases. J gave up 4 bases and V 5 bases, and 4 bases lay outside the gene matches. The CDR3 has 13 residues. The germline V gene has CDR1 LNHDA and CDR2 SQIVND (reference sequence).

This clone was found a few times. The rearrangement uses TRBV10-3 and TRBJ1-1, with D tentatively TRBD1 (5 bases). Trimming took off 10 bases at V and 6 bases at J, with 12 bases between the two ends. Germline V CDR1 and CDR2: ENHRY, SYGVKD. The CDR3 has 11 residues. CDR3 coding DNA: TGTGCCACTAGCGCGGGACCTGAAGCTTTCTTT. Amino acids: CATSAGPEAFF.